These 11 T cell receptor beta chains were sequenced from one sample in a study of shared clonotypes between healthy human individuals. Naivety among CD8 cells was defined by CD45RO negativity and positive CCR7 selection, thereby excluding terminally differentiated effector memory CD45RA+ cells. Here immunoSEQ multiplex PCR was the method, and the copy in TCRdb shows in-frame clones only, minus some. The sample includes some 600,000 clones, 90% to 97% of them seen just once. The sequenced sample was naive CD8+ T cells sorted from blood. The receptors originated from a woman aged 30 to 39 in good health.

The rearrangement uses TRBV19 and TRBJ2-7; D is uncertain. CDR1 LNHDA and CDR2 SQIVND come from the germline V gene (reference sequence). Trimming took off 0 bases at V and 7 bases at J, with 10 bases between the two ends. This CDR3 is 13 amino acids long. CDR3 protein: CASSIDPAREQYF. CDR3 DNA sequence: TGTGCCAGTAGTATAGATCCAGCGCGAGAGCAGTACTTC.

This sequence joins TRBV11-2 and TRBJ1-1; D may be TRBD1 (6 bases). V dropped 3 bases and J dropped 6 bases, with 11 bases sitting between them. CDR3 length: 13 amino acids. Looked up from germline, CDR1 is SGHAT and CDR2 is FQNNGV. CDR3 sequence reads: CASSFMGGAEAFF. CDR3 nucleotide sequence: TGTGCCAGCAGCTTTATGGGGGGCGCTGAAGCTTTCTTT.

This chain joins TRBV19 and TRBJ2-2, with D uncertain. CDR1 and CDR2 (germline): LNHDA, SQIVND (reference sequence). This CDR3 has 13 amino acids. V was shortened by 8 bases and J by 7 bases, with 14 bases between the two germline ends. CDR3 bases: TGTGCCAGTGGGCCTCCTCGAGTCGGGGAGCTGTTTTTT. Protein sequence: CASGPPRVGELFF.

The chain is built from TRBV4-1 and TRBJ2-2; D ambiguous. The germline V gene encodes CDR1 MGHRA and CDR2 YSYEKL. Trimming cost V 0 bases and J 5 bases, with 13 bases left between them. The length of the CDR3 is 16 residues. As DNA, the CDR3 is TGCGCCAGCAGCCAAGATGGGCAACCCGGAACCGGGGAGCTGTTTTTT. This codes for CASSQDGQPGTGELFF.

DNA for the CDR3: TGCAGCGTTGGCAGCGAAGAGACCCAGTACTTC. Its protein is CSVGSEETQYF. The rearrangement joins TRBV29-1 to TRBJ2-5; D call uncertain. Germline CDR1 and CDR2: SQVTM and ANQGSEA. This CDR3 is built from 11 residues. V was clipped by 4 bases and J by 3 bases, with 6 bases between them.

This chain joins TRBV6-1 and TRBJ2-7, with 9 bases that match TRBD1. Germline CDR1 reads MNHNS; CDR2 reads SASEGT. Germline trimming cut 1 base from V and 7 bases from J; bases unmatched to any gene: 11. CDR3 length: 16 amino acids. The CDR3 is CASSEDIGDRALEQYF. CDR3 DNA sequence: TGTGCCAGCAGTGAAGATATCGGGGACAGGGCCCTAGAGCAGTACTTC.

The chain is built from TRBV6-5 and TRBJ2-7; D ambiguous. Germline lookup yields CDR1 MNHEY and CDR2 SVGAGI. CDR3 length equals 15 residues. Trimming took off 0 bases at V and 0 bases at J, with 9 bases between the two ends. The CDR3 spells CASSYSPGVSYEQYF. The CDR3 nucleotides read TGTGCCAGCAGTTACTCCCCAGGAGTCTCCTACGAGCAGTACTTC.

The CDR3 region is CASSLSVPEGGYTF. CDR3 DNA sequence: TGTGCCAGCAGTTTATCGGTCCCCGAAGGGGGCTACACCTTC. V is TRBV27 and J is TRBJ1-2; unclear D gene. Trimming stripped 0 bases from V and 8 bases from J, with 13 bases between. CDR1 and CDR2 from the germline V gene are MNHEY and SMNVEV (reference sequence). The CDR3 runs to 14 residues.

The chain has TRBV6-5 and TRBJ2-1; D is uncertain. In germline, CDR1 is MNHEY, CDR2 SVGAGI. The CDR3 is made up of 15 amino acids. V was trimmed by 6 bases and J by 0 bases, leaving 12 bases between them. The DNA for the CDR3 is TGTGCCAGCAGCTTATATCAGCCCTCCTACAATGAGCAGTTCTTC. It is translated as CASSLYQPSYNEQFF.

The rearrangement uses TRBV13 and TRBJ2-1; 9 nucleotides line up with TRBD2. The CDR3 covers 16 residues. Germline CDR1 is PRHDT and CDR2 is FYEKMQ (reference sequence). J gave up 10 bases and V 0 bases, and 10 bases lay outside the gene matches. The CDR3 DNA reads TGTGCCAGCAGCTTAGGCAGTCTAGCGGGGAGCGGGGAGCAGTTCTTC. Residues: CASSLGSLAGSGEQFF.

This rearrangement joins TRBV5-4 to TRBJ2-1; no clear D gene. The CDR3 consists of 13 residues. Trimming shortened V by 7 bases and J by 2 bases, and 10 bases separated the two germline ends. CDR1 and CDR2 (germline): SGHNT, YYREEE (reference sequence). This CDR3 reads CASQQRTYNEQFF. CDR3 coding DNA: TGTGCCAGCCAGCAGCGCACCTACAATGAGCAGTTCTTC. Combining the CDR3 with reference TRBV5-4 and TRBJ2-1 gives the whole variable domain ETGVTQSPTHLIKTRGQQVTLRCSSQSGHNTVSWYQQALGQGPQFIFQYYREEENGRGNFPPRFSGLQFPNYSSELNVNALELDDSALYLCASQQRTYNEQFFGPGTRLTVL.